Detailed here is one T cell receptor (beta chain). Its specificity is not known. CDR1 and CDR2 from the germline V gene are SGHAT and FQNNGV. V was pared by 2 bases and J by 3 bases, with 8 bases between. The CDR3 has 13 amino acids. The sample originates from a study of cytomegalovirus exposure and HLA in healthy donors. Study results and caveats: Most CMV-associated TCR beta chains were later found to appear HLA-restricted.

With 60 Vbeta and 13 Jbeta primers, the PCR was carried out. The assay was immunoSEQ multiplex PCR, and TCRdb's table has in-frame clones only and misses some. The data contain around 200,000 clones, 81% of them singletons. Sequenced input: PBMCs. J is TRBJ2-7 and V is TRBV11-2, with D uncertain. The receptor's source is a middle-aged man in good health and CMV-seronegative. The CDR3 sequence is CASSLPGNYEQYF. The DNA of the CDR3 is TGTGCCAGCAGCTTACCGGGTAACTACGAGCAGTACTTC.